These 18 T cell receptor beta chains came from one sample sequenced in a study of cytomegalovirus exposure and HLA in healthy donors. Amplification used 60 Vbeta primers and 13 Jbeta primers. Produced via immunoSEQ multiplex PCR; TCRdb's table is partial and in-frame only. The sample includes approximately 160,000 clones, about 64% seen only once; the top ten take about 1.3%. The source material was PBMCs. These receptor sequences come from a man over 45 in good health and CMV-seronegative.

The chain links TRBV5-1 to TRBJ2-3; 11 bases align to TRBD2. After removal of 0 bases from V and 6 bases from J, the junction contained 6 bases not matched to a gene. The CDR3 runs to 16 residues. Germline V gene lookup returns CDR1 SGHRS and CDR2 YFSETQ. The CDR3 DNA is TGCGCCAGCAGCTTGGGGGGGACTAGCGGCGGGGATACGCAGTATTTT. Its protein product is CASSLGGTSGGDTQYF.

This clone occurred once. The chain joins TRBV19 to TRBJ2-7; D not resolved. In germline, CDR1 is LNHDA, CDR2 SQIVND (reference sequence). CDR3 length: 13 amino acids. Trimming cost V 2 bases and J 0 bases, with 5 bases left between them. As DNA, the CDR3 is TGTGCCAGTAGTATACAGGCCTCCTACGAGCAGTACTTC. The encoded protein is CASSIQASYEQYF.

The count of this clone is one. This chain joins TRBV28 and TRBJ1-1, with D possibly matching TRBD1 (5 bases). CDR3 size: 14 residues. Trimming took off 3 bases at V and 1 base at J, with 9 bases between the two ends. Germline CDR1 MDHEN, CDR2 SYDVKM. The DNA of the CDR3 is TGTGCCAGCAGTTTGGGGGGAGGGAACACTGAAGCTTTCTTT. Its translation: CASSLGGGNTEAFF.

This clone was seen a handful of times. The sample has other DNA sequences that encode this CDR3 too. The chain uses TRBV11-2 and TRBJ2-5; D is unclear. The CDR3 loop spans 12 amino acids. V was trimmed by 2 bases and J by 5 bases, leaving 6 bases between them. Germline CDR1 SGHAT, CDR2 FQNNGV. The CDR3 nucleotides read TGTGCCAGCAGCTTACTGCGGGAGACCCAGTACTTC. It codes for CASSLLRETQYF. Supplemented by reference TRBV11-2 and TRBJ2-5, the full variable domain reads EAGVAQSPRYKIIEKRQSVAFWCNPISGHATLYWYQQILGQGPKLLIQFQNNGVVDDSQLPKDRFSAERLKGVDSTLKIQPAKLEDSAVYLCASSLLRETQYFGPGTRLLVL.

In this sample, this clone turned up a few times. The V call is TRBV5-1, the J call TRBJ1-1; 10 bases match TRBD1. This CDR3 region has 16 residues. CDR1 and CDR2 from the germline V gene are SGHRS and YFSETQ. Losses at the gene ends were 4 bases for V and 1 base for J; bases not matched to a gene: 7. CDR3: CASSTTGGVPNTEAFF. The DNA for the CDR3 is TGCGCCAGCAGCACGACAGGGGGCGTTCCGAACACTGAAGCTTTCTTT. Combining the CDR3 with reference TRBV5-1 and TRBJ1-1 gives the whole variable domain KAGVTQTPRYLIKTRGQQVTLSCSPISGHRSVSWYQQTPGQGLQFLFEYFSETQRNKGNFPGRFSGRQFSNSRSEMNVSTLELGDSALYLCASSTTGGVPNTEAFFGQGTRLTVV.

The chain couples TRBV18 to TRBJ2-5; D not resolved. The length of the CDR3 is 13 residues. V was clipped by 3 bases and J by 3 bases, with 8 bases between them. CDR1 is KGHSH, CDR2 LQKENI, per germline. The CDR3 DNA sequence: TGTGCCAGCTCACCGGGCGTAAAAGAGACCCAGTACTTC. It specifies CASSPGVKETQYF.

CDR3 sequence reads: CASSQTSGGVGNEQFF. For the CDR3, the DNA is TGTGCCAGCAGCCAGACTAGCGGGGGGGTTGGGAATGAGCAGTTCTTC. This chain connects TRBV11-2 to TRBJ2-1; 14 bases map to TRBD2. In germline, CDR1 is SGHAT, CDR2 FQNNGV. The junction had 7 bases not matched to a gene; V was cut back by 5 bases and J by 7 bases. This CDR3 contains 16 residues.

The chain's CDR3 is CASSFGQATHLAQTANTGELFF. CDR3 nucleotide sequence: TGCGCCAGCAGCTTCGGACAGGCCACCCACTTAGCCCAGACCGCGAACACCGGGGAGCTGTTTTTT. V and J are TRBV5-1 and TRBJ2-2; 7 nucleotides line up with TRBD1. CDR1 and CDR2 from the germline V gene are SGHRS and YFSETQ. V shed 2 bases and J 0 bases; nucleotides not matched to a gene: 22. CDR3 length: 22 residues.

The CDR3 loop reads CASSDRGRGYTF. DNA of the CDR3: TGTGCCAGCAGTGACAGGGGTAGGGGCTACACCTTC. The rearrangement uses TRBV9 and TRBJ1-2; 8 bases agree with TRBD1. The germline V gene encodes CDR1 SGDLS and CDR2 YYNGEE. There are 12 residues in the CDR3. V was pared by 5 bases and J by 8 bases, with 5 bases of the junction left unmatched.

CDR3 sequence reads: CASSFSSGTVNTEAFF. The CDR3 DNA is TGCGCCAGCAGCTTCTCGTCCGGGACAGTGAACACTGAAGCTTTCTTT. V gene TRBV5-1 combines with J gene TRBJ1-1, with 7 bases identical to TRBD1. Germline trimming cut 2 bases from V and 0 bases from J; bases unmatched to any gene: 7. CDR1 SGHRS and CDR2 YFSETQ come from the germline V gene. The CDR3 has 16 residues.

This clone has only a few counts. The rearrangement links TRBV7-2 to TRBJ2-6; D is possibly TRBD1 (5 bases). This CDR3 is built from 15 residues. CDR1 is SGHTA and CDR2 is FQGNSA in the germline V gene. The V end was cut by 7 bases, the J end by 0 bases, with 10 bases between. CDR3 protein: CASNPGNSGANVLTF. CDR3 DNA sequence: TGTGCCAGCAACCCAGGGAACTCTGGGGCCAACGTCCTGACTTTC.

V is TRBV19 and J is TRBJ2-7, with TRBD1 matching 8 bases. After removal of 3 bases from V and 6 bases from J, the junction contained 4 bases not matched to a gene. CDR3 length: 13 amino acids. The germline CDR1 and CDR2 sequences are LNHDA and SQIVND (reference sequence). The CDR3 region is CASSIIQGVEQYF. The CDR3 DNA reads as TGTGCCAGTAGTATTATACAGGGGGTCGAGCAGTACTTC.

The chain joins TRBV6-4 to TRBJ2-7, with 8 bases aligning to TRBD1. Germline lookup yields CDR1 MRHNA and CDR2 SNTAGT. The CDR3 runs 15 residues. V lost 6 bases, J lost 2 bases, and 9 bases stayed unmatched. The CDR3 loop reads CASSLRAGGPYEQYF. The CDR3 DNA follows: TGTGCCAGCAGCCTAAGGGCAGGGGGCCCCTACGAGCAGTACTTC.

The rearrangement links TRBV28 to TRBJ2-7; the match to TRBD1 covers 9 bases. In germline, CDR1 is MDHEN, CDR2 SYDVKM. Germline trimming cut 1 base from V and 3 bases from J; bases unmatched to any gene: 13. CDR3 length: 18 residues. The CDR3 sequence: CASSLSRDRARRHYEQYF. The CDR3 DNA is TGTGCCAGCAGTTTATCCCGGGACAGGGCCCGGCGACACTACGAGCAGTACTTC. The full variable domain, rest sourced from reference TRBV28 and TRBJ2-7, is DVKVTQSSRYLVKRTGEKVFLECVQDMDHENMFWYRQDPGLGLRLIYFSYDVKMKEKGDIPEGYSVSREKKERFSLILESASTNQTSMYLCASSLSRDRARRHYEQYFGPGTRLTVT.

The chain is built from TRBV6-4 and TRBJ2-1; TRBD1 is a possible D gene (5 bases). Trimming cost V 3 bases and J 7 bases, with 13 bases left between them. The CDR3 consists of 14 residues. Per germline, CDR1 MRHNA and CDR2 SNTAGT. CDR3 coding DNA: TGTGCCAGCAGTGAGAAGCAGGGTAAGAATGAGCAGTTCTTC. It is translated as CASSEKQGKNEQFF.

The chain joins TRBV5-1 to TRBJ2-1; 7 bases are shared with TRBD2. The CDR3 runs to 15 residues. J lost 3 bases, V lost 7 bases, and 10 bases had no gene match. In germline, CDR1 is SGHRS, CDR2 YFSETQ. The CDR3 here is CASVPGGPGYNEQFF. The CDR3 DNA reads TGCGCCAGCGTTCCGGGGGGTCCCGGCTACAATGAGCAGTTCTTC.

The CDR3 protein is CASGGGGTNEKLFF. The DNA of the CDR3 is TGTGCCAGCGGGGGCGGGGGCACTAATGAAAAACTGTTTTTT. V usage is TRBV2 and J usage is TRBJ1-4; TRBD1 might be the D (6 bases). The CDR3 is made up of 14 amino acids. Trimming took 8 bases from V and 2 from J, leaving 12 bases between them. Germline V CDR1 and CDR2: SNHLY, FYNNEI.

This clone was seen a handful of times. The chain links TRBV19 to TRBJ2-1; 9 bases line up with TRBD1. The CDR3 runs 18 residues. CDR1 is LNHDA and CDR2 is SQIVND in the germline V gene (reference sequence). With 3 bases clipped from V and 0 bases from J, the junction kept 9 bases outside the gene matches. Here the CDR3 DNA reads TGTGCCAGTAGTATCGGGACAGGGAGGGGGAGCTCCTACAATGAGCAGTTCTTC. Translating it yields CASSIGTGRGSSYNEQFF.